A single sample is the source of the 18 T cell receptor beta chains below, sequenced in a study of RUNX1 and TCR beta rearrangement in T-cell leukemia. TCR beta DJ and VDJ rearrangements were read by next generation amplicon sequencing. TCRdb independently ran MiXCR on the PCR reads; one entry per CDR3 protein. The sample records a few hundred distinct CDR3 sequences, approximately 34% being singletons. Material: blood. These receptors came from a male donor with T-cell acute lymphoblastic leukemia.

This clonotype ranks as medium-sized. The rearrangement joins TRBV5-1 to TRBJ2-7; 11 bases are shared with TRBD2. The length of the CDR3 is 15 residues. The trim removed 6 bases at V and 6 bases at J, leaving 11 bases unmatched. The germline V gene encodes CDR1 SGHRS and CDR2 YFSETQ. As DNA, the CDR3 is TGCGCCAGCACCGGGGGGTCCCTAGCGGGAGGCGAGCAGTACTTC. This codes for CASTGGSLAGGEQYF.

This clonotype was seen ten or more times. V and J are TRBV21-1 and TRBJ1-2; the table names TRBD1, a call not compared with the DNA. TRBV21-1 is reported as a pseudogene. CDR3 length: 14 residues. CDR3 sequence reads: CASSKGDRGEGYTF. The CDR3 region has the DNA TGTGCCAGCAGCAAAGGGGACAGGGGCGAAGGCTACACCTTC.

In the case of this clonotype: A junction end diverges from the germline sequence, so it may reflect a read error. The CDR3 bases are TGTGCCAGTAGTATGGGACCCCCTAGACGAATGAACACTGAAGCTTCCTTT. It specifies CASSMGPPRRMNTEASF. The V call is TRBV19, the J call TRBJ1-1; TRBD1 is a possible D gene (5 bases). Per the germline V gene, CDR1 is LNHDA and CDR2 is SQIVND (reference sequence). The CDR3 loop spans 17 amino acids.

The chain couples TRBV27 to TRBJ1-1; the D is unclear. V dropped 6 bases and J dropped 11 bases, with 22 bases sitting between them. Germline V lookup: CDR1 MNHEY, CDR2 SMNVEV (reference sequence). The CDR3 consists of 14 residues. CDR3 protein: CASRAREKTRGAFF. The DNA of the CDR3 is TGTGCCAGCAGGGCTCGGGAAAAGACACGAGGGGCTTTCTTT.

This clonotype is judged medium-sized. J is TRBJ1-1 and V is TRBV15; possible D gene TRBD1, 5 bases. Germline V gene sequence: CDR1 LNHNV, CDR2 YYDKDF (reference sequence). The V and J ends lost 1 base and 3 bases respectively, with 9 bases between them. CDR3 length: 14 residues. The CDR3 DNA reads as TGTGCCACCAGCAGAGGGGGGGTCTACACTGAAGCTTTCTTT. As protein: CATSRGGVYTEAFF.

By sample fraction, this clonotype is medium-sized. The chain links TRBV5-1 to TRBJ1-2; D may be TRBD1 (5 bases). Trimming took off 3 bases at V and 4 bases at J, with 13 bases between the two ends. The CDR3 has 14 amino acids. Per the germline V gene, CDR1 is SGHRS and CDR2 is YFSETQ. The chain's CDR3 is CASSYAGATYGYTF. CDR3 DNA sequence: TGCGCCAGCAGCTATGCTGGGGCCACCTATGGCTACACCTTC.

This clonotype rates as medium-sized (0.01 to 0.1%). The genes are TRBV7-2 and TRBJ2-2; D is perhaps TRBD1 or TRBD2 (5 bases each). Looked up from germline, CDR1 is SGHTA and CDR2 is FQGNSA. The CDR3 spans 16 residues. The V end lost 6 bases, the J end lost 4 bases, and 18 bases lay between the germline ends. The CDR3, as DNA: TGTGCCAGCAGACAATCCGGGACCGATATCACCGGGGAGCTGTTTTTT. As protein: CASRQSGTDITGELFF.

This clonotype is deemed large. V gene TRBV19 combines with J gene TRBJ1-3, with D possibly matching TRBD1 (5 bases). The V gene lost 10 bases and the J gene lost 4 bases, with 14 bases spanning the gap. The CDR3 runs to 13 residues. Germline V CDR1 and CDR2: LNHDA, SQIVND (reference sequence). In DNA, the CDR3 is TGTGCCACCTCGGGACGGGAAGGAAACACCATATATTTT. This gives the protein CATSGREGNTIYF.

With regard to this clonotype: This may come from a read error, since a much larger clone is one base off. This chain links TRBV6-1 with TRBJ2-2; D is possibly TRBD1 (5 bases). The length of the CDR3 is 13 residues. Germline loops: CDR1 MNHNS, CDR2 SASEGT. Trimming pared 5 bases from V and 6 bases from J, leaving 10 bases between. CDR3 region: CASSKQDAGELFF. The CDR3 DNA reads as TGTGCCAGCAGTAAACAGGACGCCGGGGAGCTGTTTTTT.

This clonotype is deemed medium-sized. The chain couples TRBV6-2 or TRBV6-3 to TRBJ1-4, with D possibly being TRBD1 (5 bases). Germline lookup yields CDR1 MNHEY and CDR2 SVGEGT. Trimming stripped 8 bases from V and 0 bases from J, with 13 bases between. This CDR3 has 15 amino acids. In DNA, the CDR3 is TGTGCCAGCCAAGGGGACGGGGCAACTAATGAAAAACTGTTTTTT. It yields the protein CASQGDGATNEKLFF.

The chain is built from TRBV5-1 and TRBJ1-1, with TRBD1 matching over 8 bases. This CDR3 is 13 amino acids long. Germline lookup yields CDR1 SGHRS and CDR2 YFSETQ. Trimming at V came to 1 base and at J to 7 bases, leaving 3 bases not matched to a gene. The CDR3 nucleotides are TGCGCCAGCAGCTTGATACAGGGGGTTGAAGCTTTCTTT. Its translation is CASSLIQGVEAFF.

CDR3 amino acids: CASSLVGGVSSYEQYF. For the CDR3, the DNA is TGTGCCAGCAGCTTGGTCGGAGGGGTGAGCTCCTACGAGCAGTACTTC. The chain has TRBV5-6 and TRBJ2-7; perhaps TRBD2 as D (6 bases). The germline CDR1 and CDR2 sequences are SGHDT and YYEEEE. The CDR3 length is 16 residues. V gave up 0 bases and J gave up 0 bases, with 13 bases separating them.

By proportion, this clonotype is medium-sized. The CDR3 spells CASSLAGDHTGELFF. The CDR3 DNA sequence: TGTGCCAGCAGTCTAGCGGGGGATCACACCGGGGAGCTGTTTTTT. This chain joins TRBV6-4 and TRBJ2-2; 10 bases match TRBD2. V shed 5 bases, J shed 3 bases, and the junction held 3 bases outside the gene matches. CDR3 length equals 15 residues. In germline, CDR1 is MRHNA, CDR2 SNTAGT.

The chain carries TRBV20-1 and TRBJ1-2, with 7 bases fitting TRBD1. V lost 4 bases to trimming and J lost 4 bases; unmatched junction nucleotides: 6. In germline, CDR1 is DFQATT, CDR2 SNEGSKA (reference sequence). This CDR3 comprises 13 residues. The CDR3 spells CSAKDEGAYGYTF. The CDR3 nucleotides read TGCAGTGCTAAAGACGAGGGGGCCTATGGCTACACCTTC.

By its share, this clonotype is medium-sized (0.01 to 0.1%). The V and J genes are TRBV14 and TRBJ1-1, with D possibly being TRBD1 (5 bases). V dropped 0 bases and J dropped 10 bases, with 9 bases sitting between them. CDR3 length: 12 amino acids. CDR1 and CDR2 from the germline V gene are SGHDN and FVKESK. CDR3 protein: CASSQEGGGAFF. In DNA form, the CDR3 reads TGTGCCAGCAGCCAAGAGGGGGGGGGAGCTTTCTTT.

This clonotype counts as large. This chain links TRBV20-1 with TRBJ1-5; D might be TRBD1 (5 bases). Germline V gene lookup returns CDR1 DFQATT and CDR2 SNEGSKA (reference sequence). Trimming removed 3 bases from V and 0 bases from J, with 24 bases in between. This CDR3 spans 19 amino acids. The DNA of the CDR3 is TGCAGTGCTAGTGATATTGGGGCCGATTTGTGGGGTAGCAATCAGCCCCAGCATTTT. Translated, it gives CSASDIGADLWGSNQPQHF.

Concerning this clonotype: An end of the junction does not agree with germline; a read error may underlie this. The rearrangement joins TRBV14 to TRBJ1-2; the D gene is possibly TRBD1 (6 bases). This CDR3 has 16 amino acids. Germline V gene data show CDR1 as SGHDN and CDR2 as FVKESK. Here the CDR3 DNA reads TGTGCCATCAGCCTCCCAGGGGCCGCCCGACACTATGGCTACACCTTC. Its translation is CAISLPGAARHYGYTF.

Notes on this clonotype: At one end, the junction sequence differs from germline, possibly due to a read error. V is TRBV10-3 and J is TRBJ2-1, with 7 bases fitting TRBD2. Germline V gives CDR1 ENHRY, CDR2 SYGVKD. This CDR3 is 15 amino acids long. The CDR3 region is CAIRRSGEQGNGQFF. For the CDR3, the DNA is TGTGCCATCAGAAGAAGCGGGGAGCAAGGCAATGGGCAGTTCTTC.